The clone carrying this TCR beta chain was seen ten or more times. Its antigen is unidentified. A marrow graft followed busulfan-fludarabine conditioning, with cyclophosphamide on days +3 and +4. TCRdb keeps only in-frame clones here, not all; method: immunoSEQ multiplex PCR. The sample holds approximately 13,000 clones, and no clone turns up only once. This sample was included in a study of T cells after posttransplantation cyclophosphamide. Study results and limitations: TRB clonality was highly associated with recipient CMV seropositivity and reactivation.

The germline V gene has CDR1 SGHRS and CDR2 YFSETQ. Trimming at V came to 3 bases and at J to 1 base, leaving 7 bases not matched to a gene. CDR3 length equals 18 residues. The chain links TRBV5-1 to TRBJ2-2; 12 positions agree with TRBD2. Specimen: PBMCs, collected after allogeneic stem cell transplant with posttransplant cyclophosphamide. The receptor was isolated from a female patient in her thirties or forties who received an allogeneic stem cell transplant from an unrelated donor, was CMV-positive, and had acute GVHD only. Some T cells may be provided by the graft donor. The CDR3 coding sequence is TGCGCCAGCAGCTGGGGGGGACTAGCGGGTATGAACACCGGGGAGCTGTTTTTT. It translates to CASSWGGLAGMNTGELFF.